The 30 T cell receptor beta chains in this list originate from one sample, sequenced in a study of blood T cell repertoires in COVID-19. The protocol was immunoSEQ multiplex PCR, while the TCRdb copy is restricted to in-frame clones and leaves out a portion. The data contain about 390,000 clones, approximately 89% of them seen just once; the ten biggest clones take up 2% to 2.5%. The sequenced material came from peripheral blood. The receptors here all came from a woman aged 55-69 years with COVID-19, enrolled during active disease.

The chain uses TRBV29-1 and TRBJ2-3; D is perhaps TRBD2 (5 bases). V was pared by 3 bases and J by 2 bases, with 9 bases between. This CDR3 contains 13 residues. Germline lookup yields CDR1 SQVTM and CDR2 ANQGSEA. The CDR3 region has the DNA TGCAGCGTTGAGGGGAGATTCACAGATACGCAGTATTTT. This codes for CSVEGRFTDTQYF.

The V call is TRBV5-1, the J call TRBJ1-2; TRBD1 agrees at 7 bases. Germline values: CDR1 SGHRS, CDR2 YFSETQ. This CDR3 is 14 amino acids long. The V and J ends lost 4 bases and 1 base, in that order; junction bases with no gene match: 4. In DNA, the CDR3 is TGCGCCAGCAGCCCGGGACAGCTTAACTATGGCTACACCTTC. Translating gives CASSPGQLNYGYTF.

The gene calls are TRBV18 and TRBJ2-3; 10 bases match TRBD1. The J segment lost 6 bases and the V segment lost 2 bases, leaving 5 bases of the junction unmatched. The CDR3 runs 15 residues. The germline V gene encodes CDR1 KGHSH and CDR2 LQKENI. This CDR3 is CASSPGQGGMDTQYF. The CDR3 DNA reads as TGTGCCAGCTCACCAGGACAGGGGGGGATGGATACGCAGTATTTT.

The rearrangement uses TRBV28 and TRBJ1-1; possible D gene TRBD1, 6 bases. CDR3 length equals 13 residues. Germline V lookup: CDR1 MDHEN, CDR2 SYDVKM. Deletions cut 7 bases from V and 6 bases from J, with 15 bases between. The CDR3 here is CASTAQGRAEAFF. The CDR3 coding sequence is TGTGCCAGCACTGCACAGGGTCGGGCTGAAGCTTTCTTT.

The chain uses TRBV6-6 and TRBJ1-6; 8 bases are shared with TRBD1. The CDR3 covers 18 residues. The V and J ends lost 5 bases and 10 bases, in that order; junction bases with no gene match: 19. The germline V gene has CDR1 MNHNY and CDR2 SVGAGI (reference sequence). The CDR3 loop reads CASSPKTTQGAGGSPLHF. The CDR3 DNA follows: TGTGCCAGCAGTCCAAAAACAACCCAGGGGGCAGGTGGGTCACCCCTCCACTTT.

This rearrangement joins TRBV7-2 to TRBJ1-6; 9 bases fit TRBD1. The CDR3 extends over 15 amino acids. The trim removed 6 bases at V and 5 bases at J, leaving 5 bases unmatched. Per germline, CDR1 SGHTA and CDR2 FQGNSA. The CDR3 DNA sequence: TGTGCCAGCAGACGGAGGACAGGGGATAATTCACCCCTCCACTTT. The encoded protein is CASRRRTGDNSPLHF. Looking up the rest from reference TRBV7-2 and TRBJ1-6 gives the full variable domain: GAGVSQSPSNKVTEKGKDVELRCDPISGHTALYWYRQSLGQGLEFLIYFQGNSAPDKSGLPSDRFSAERTGGSVSTLTIQRTQQEDSAVYLCASRRRTGDNSPLHFGNGTRLTVT.

The rearrangement uses TRBV19 and TRBJ2-2, with 9 bases that match TRBD1. Germline V lookup: CDR1 LNHDA, CDR2 SQIVND (reference sequence). There are 15 residues in the CDR3. The trim removed 6 bases at V and 2 bases at J, leaving 4 bases unmatched. The CDR3 DNA reads TGTGCCAGTAGGAGGGACAGGGAAAACACCGGGGAGCTGTTTTTT. This codes for CASRRDRENTGELFF.

V gene TRBV9 combines with J gene TRBJ2-7; D uncertain. V dropped 3 bases and J dropped 0 bases, with 10 bases sitting between them. The CDR3 is made up of 14 amino acids. Germline V gene data show CDR1 as SGDLS and CDR2 as YYNGEE. The CDR3 reads CASSGRSGSYEQYF. The CDR3 region has the DNA TGTGCCAGCAGCGGCAGGTCTGGCTCCTACGAGCAGTACTTC.

The chain recombines TRBV3-1 (or the pseudogene TRBV3-2) with TRBJ1-2, with D perhaps matching TRBD1 (5 bases). CDR1 and CDR2 (germline): LGHDT, YNNKEL (reference sequence). Trimming took 4 bases from V and 3 from J, leaving 15 bases between them. CDR3 length: 15 amino acids. In nucleotides, the CDR3 is TGTGCCAGCAGCCTGAGGGAGGGGATGGACTATGGCTACACCTTC. Encoded protein: CASSLREGMDYGYTF.

The chain combines TRBV7-6 with TRBJ1-6, with 8 bases that match TRBD1. V lost 5 bases to trimming and J lost 12 bases; unmatched junction nucleotides: 9. CDR1 is SGHVS and CDR2 is FNYEAQ in the germline V gene. This CDR3 spans 14 amino acids. The CDR3 reads CASSLETQGGPLHF. The CDR3 bases are TGTGCCAGCAGCCTAGAGACACAGGGGGGACCCCTCCACTTT. Filled out from reference TRBV7-6 and TRBJ1-6, the complete variable domain reads GAGVSQSPRYKVTKRGQDVALRCDPISGHVSLYWYRQALGQGPEFLTYFNYEAQQDKSGLPNDRFSAERPEGSISTLTIQRTEQRDSAMYRCASSLETQGGPLHFGNGTRLTVT.

In its sample, this clone was seen once. The chain combines TRBV6-5 with TRBJ1-1; D is uncertain. This CDR3 is 12 amino acids long. With 7 bases removed from V and 4 bases from J, the gap between germline ends came to 10 bases. Germline CDR1 MNHEY, CDR2 SVGAGI. This chain's CDR3 is CASKRRSTEAFF. The CDR3 DNA reads TGTGCCAGCAAGAGACGGAGCACTGAAGCTTTCTTT.

This clone was observed once. The chain has TRBV5-1 and TRBJ2-5; possible D gene TRBD2, 5 bases. CDR3 length: 15 residues. Germline CDR1 reads SGHRS; CDR2 reads YFSETQ. Deletions cut 7 bases from V and 0 bases from J, with 16 bases between. The CDR3 reads CASGGGSQYQETQYF. DNA of the CDR3: TGCGCCAGCGGAGGCGGCAGCCAGTACCAAGAGACCCAGTACTTC.

This rearrangement joins TRBV28 to TRBJ2-5; 8 bases are a match to TRBD1. The germline V gene encodes CDR1 MDHEN and CDR2 SYDVKM. This CDR3 is built from 14 residues. V lost 5 bases to trimming and J lost 4 bases; unmatched junction nucleotides: 6. The CDR3 loop is CASSPSDRAETQYF. CDR3 DNA sequence: TGTGCCAGCAGTCCTTCGGACAGGGCAGAGACCCAGTACTTC.

This chain connects TRBV5-6 to TRBJ1-4; 8 bases align to TRBD1. Germline CDR1 reads SGHDT; CDR2 reads YYEEEE. V trimming: 0 bases; J trimming: 7 bases; junction bases outside the gene matches: 5. The CDR3 length is 15 residues. CDR3 sequence reads: CASSLDAGGSEKLFF. Written as DNA, the CDR3 is TGTGCCAGCAGCTTGGATGCAGGGGGCAGTGAAAAACTGTTTTTT. Filled out from reference TRBV5-6 and TRBJ1-4, the complete variable domain reads DAGVTQSPTHLIKTRGQQVTLRCSPKSGHDTVSWYQQALGQGPQFIFQYYEEEERQRGNFPDRFSGHQFPNYSSELNVNALLLGDSALYLCASSLDAGGSEKLFFGSGTQLSVL.

The CDR3 protein is CASRFGAEAFF. CDR3 bases: TGTGCCAGCAGGTTCGGGGCTGAAGCTTTCTTT. The chain is built from TRBV2 and TRBJ1-1; D not certain. CDR1 is SNHLY, CDR2 FYNNEI, per germline. Trimming pared 6 bases from V and 6 bases from J, leaving 8 bases between. The CDR3 spans 11 residues.

The chain is built from TRBV7-6 and TRBJ1-2, with 10 bases lining up with TRBD1. CDR1 and CDR2 (germline): SGHVS, FNYEAQ. The CDR3 totals 15 residues. V lost 2 bases, J lost 10 bases, and 10 bases stayed unmatched. Here the CDR3 reads CASSLKTGGDEAYTF. The CDR3 DNA is TGTGCCAGCAGCTTAAAGACAGGGGGCGATGAGGCCTACACCTTC.

The CDR3 nucleotides read TGTGCCAGCAGTCCGCCCTATGAACGGGAGACCCAGTACTTC. This codes for CASSPPYERETQYF. The chain uses TRBV6-2 or TRBV6-3 and TRBJ2-5; D call uncertain. CDR1 and CDR2 from the germline V gene are MNHEY and SVGEGT. V was cut by 5 bases and J by 5 bases, with 15 bases left in between. CDR3 size: 14 residues.

This chain connects TRBV3-1 (or the pseudogene TRBV3-2) to TRBJ1-2; D ambiguous. The CDR3 extends over 14 amino acids. The V and J ends lost 0 bases and 4 bases respectively, with 9 bases between them. The germline CDR1 and CDR2 sequences are LGHDT and YNNKEL (reference sequence). CDR3 protein: CASSQDLGLYGYTF. The CDR3 coding sequence is TGTGCCAGCAGCCAAGATCTAGGCCTCTATGGCTACACCTTC.

This sequence joins TRBV24-1 and TRBJ1-1; D may be TRBD1 (5 bases). This CDR3 contains 14 residues. Germline V lookup: CDR1 KGHDR, CDR2 SFDVKD. Trimming stripped 9 bases from V and 0 bases from J, with 13 bases between. The CDR3 DNA sequence: TGTGCCACCCTCAGGGCCCTAATGAACACTGAAGCTTTCTTT. Translated: CATLRALMNTEAFF.

The chain joins TRBV19 to TRBJ1-4; no reliable D call. There are 14 residues in the CDR3. Trimming took off 2 bases at V and 2 bases at J, with 6 bases between the two ends. The germline V gene encodes CDR1 LNHDA and CDR2 SQIVND (reference sequence). The CDR3 nucleotides read TGTGCCAGTAGTATAAGCGGGACTAATGAAAAACTGTTTTTT. It yields the protein CASSISGTNEKLFF. The variable domain in full, with the rest retrieved from reference TRBV19 and TRBJ1-4, is DGGITQSPKYLFRKEGQNVTLSCEQNLNHDAMYWYRQDPGQGLRLIYYSQIVNDFQKGDIAEGYSVSREKKESFPLTVTSAQKNPTAFYLCASSISGTNEKLFFGSGTQLSVL.

A note on this clone: The same CDR3 is also encoded by other DNA sequences in this sample. The chain joins TRBV18 to TRBJ1-3, with 8 bases lining up with TRBD1. The CDR3 runs 14 residues. Germline CDR1 reads KGHSH; CDR2 reads LQKENI. Trimming cost V 5 bases and J 2 bases; bases outside gene matches: 2. The CDR3: CASSAQGAGNTIYF. In DNA, the CDR3 is TGTGCCAGCTCAGCACAGGGGGCTGGAAACACCATATATTTT.

The J gene is TRBJ2-3, the V gene TRBV28, with 8 bases fitting TRBD1. Germline V gene sequence: CDR1 MDHEN, CDR2 SYDVKM. With V trimmed by 3 bases and J by 5 bases, 13 bases remained unmatched. The length of the CDR3 is 17 residues. This chain's CDR3 is CASSFPLDRVLGDTQYF. In DNA, the CDR3 is TGTGCCAGCAGTTTCCCCCTGGACAGGGTGTTAGGAGATACGCAGTATTTT.

The rearrangement links TRBV7-3 to TRBJ1-1, with 11 bases fitting TRBD1. Losses at the gene ends were 5 bases for V and 4 bases for J; bases not matched to a gene: 6. Germline V gene sequence: CDR1 SGHTA, CDR2 FQGTGA. The CDR3 runs to 15 residues. The chain's CDR3 is CASSGTGTGGTEAFF. CDR3 coding DNA: TGTGCCAGCAGCGGCACCGGGACAGGGGGCACTGAAGCTTTCTTT.

The chain joins TRBV9 to TRBJ2-7; TRBD2 is a possible D gene (6 bases). The germline V gene has CDR1 SGDLS and CDR2 YYNGEE. CDR3 length: 14 amino acids. V shed 0 bases and J shed 7 bases, with 14 bases lying between them. The CDR3 bases are TGTGCCAGCAGCGTAGCCCCAGAGGCGGGAGAGCAGTACTTC. Encoded protein: CASSVAPEAGEQYF.

CDR3 coding DNA: TGCGCCAGCAGCCAAGTGGGGGGGGGAGCTTTCTTT. It translates to CASSQVGGGAFF. The chain joins TRBV4-1 to TRBJ1-1; possible D gene TRBD1, 5 bases. Germline values: CDR1 MGHRA, CDR2 YSYEKL. This CDR3 comprises 12 residues. The V and J ends lost 1 base and 10 bases respectively, with 10 bases between them.

This clone has a single count. The chain recombines TRBV7-2 with TRBJ2-1; 8 bases align to TRBD2. V dropped 6 bases and J dropped 3; count of bases not matched to a gene: 10. Germline-derived CDR1 and CDR2 are SGHTA and FQGNSA. The CDR3 contains 16 residues. The CDR3 is CASRTSTGGLYNEQFF. CDR3 sequence (DNA): TGTGCCAGCAGAACCTCGACGGGGGGGCTCTACAATGAGCAGTTCTTC.

The gene calls are TRBV5-8 and TRBJ1-5; TRBD1 aligns across 8 bases. Germline-derived CDR1 and CDR2 are SGHTS and YDEGEE. V was clipped by 0 bases and J by 3 bases; unmatched bases: 2. The CDR3 contains 15 residues. Here the CDR3 reads CASSLGDRNNQPQHF. The CDR3 bases are TGTGCCAGCAGCTTGGGGGACAGGAACAATCAGCCCCAGCATTTT.

The rearrangement uses TRBV27 and TRBJ2-1, with D tentatively TRBD1 (6 bases). From germline, CDR1 is MNHEY and CDR2 SMNVEV (reference sequence). V shed 2 bases and J shed 0 bases, with 11 bases lying between them. The CDR3 totals 16 residues. The CDR3 protein is CASSLDRPSSYNEQFF. In nucleotides, the CDR3 is TGTGCCAGCAGTTTAGACAGGCCTAGCTCCTACAATGAGCAGTTCTTC.

This chain connects TRBV19 to TRBJ1-2; D call uncertain. The CDR3 totals 12 residues. Germline lookup yields CDR1 LNHDA and CDR2 SQIVND (reference sequence). Trimming took off 5 bases at V and 13 bases at J, with 17 bases between the two ends. The chain's CDR3 is CASSFQVGSRTF. The CDR3 DNA follows: TGTGCCAGTAGTTTCCAAGTCGGGAGTCGCACCTTC.

The gene calls are TRBV5-1 and TRBJ1-1, with 9 bases fitting TRBD1. The CDR3 has 15 amino acids. Unmatched junction bases numbered 5, after V lost 5 bases and J lost 0 bases. CDR1 and CDR2 from the germline V gene are SGHRS and YFSETQ. The CDR3, as DNA: TGCGCCAGCAGGGACAGGGACAGGGTGAACACTGAAGCTTTCTTT. Translation gives CASRDRDRVNTEAFF.